This T cell receptor (beta chain) is drawn from a study of cytomegalovirus exposure and HLA in healthy donors. At the level of the study: Approximately 80 million unique TCRs from HLA-typed donors were held in an early data release.

In the PCR, 60 Vbeta and 13 Jbeta primers were used. The data were produced by immunoSEQ multiplex PCR, yet TCRdb's version contains in-frame clones alone and is incomplete. The data hold approximately 170,000 clones, with around 82% observed a single time. Trimming removed 10 bases from V and 2 bases from J, with 16 bases in between. Germline CDR1 reads MNHEY; CDR2 reads SMNVEV (reference sequence). There are 14 residues in the CDR3. Note on this clone: Its antigen remains unknown.

Overall study results and limits: The authors confirmed in vitro that a few CMV-associated chains were specific for CMV antigens.

The rearrangement uses TRBV27 and TRBJ2-3; TRBD2 might be the D (6 bases). What was sequenced was PBMCs. The sequence derives from a male donor in good health and CMV-seronegative. CDR3 amino acids: CATWDFLSTDTQYF. The CDR3, as DNA: TGTGCCACCTGGGACTTTCTATCCACAGATACGCAGTATTTT.